The 8 T cell receptor beta chains in this list originate from one sample, sequenced in a study of shared clonotypes between healthy human individuals. This table comes from immunoSEQ multiplex PCR, and its TCRdb copy is limited to in-frame clones, with some not included. The table lists around 2.5 million clones, 90% to 95% of them singletons, with 0.35% to 0.45% in the top ten. Sequencing used naive CD4+ T cells from PBMCs. Regarding subset: CD45RA+ positively selected. These receptors were taken from a young man in good health. Some clones in this sample may be carry-over from other donors' samples.

This sequence joins TRBV2 and TRBJ2-5, with D perhaps TRBD1 or TRBD2 (5 bases each). The CDR3 extends over 12 amino acids. The V gene's germline CDR1 is SNHLY and CDR2 FYNNEI. V was shortened by 8 bases and J by 5 bases, with 12 bases between the two germline ends. CDR3: CASGGLVETQYF. DNA for the CDR3: TGTGCCAGCGGGGGTCTCGTTGAGACCCAGTACTTC.

The chain carries TRBV2 and TRBJ2-2; no reliable D call. V lost 7 bases, J lost 0 bases, and 6 bases lay in between. CDR3 length: 13 amino acids. Germline assignment: CDR1 SNHLY and CDR2 FYNNEI. In DNA form, the CDR3 reads TGTGCCAGCACCAATTCGAACACCGGGGAGCTGTTTTTT. Translation: CASTNSNTGELFF.

The V and J genes are TRBV27 and TRBJ2-2; D remains unclear. Germline loops: CDR1 MNHEY, CDR2 SMNVEV (reference sequence). V lost 4 bases and J lost 1, with 13 bases in between. The CDR3 loop spans 16 amino acids. For the CDR3, the DNA is TGTGCCAGCAGTTATCAGGACCCGGGGAACACCGGGGAGCTGTTTTTT. It translates to CASSYQDPGNTGELFF.

The chain couples TRBV27 to TRBJ2-3; D possibly corresponds to TRBD1 (6 bases). This CDR3 is built from 15 residues. Germline lookup yields CDR1 MNHEY and CDR2 SMNVEV (reference sequence). Trimming took off 6 bases at V and 0 bases at J, with 13 bases between the two ends. CDR3 protein: CASSPWGTSTDTQYF. The CDR3, as DNA: TGTGCCAGCAGCCCTTGGGGGACAAGCACAGATACGCAGTATTTT.

The V and J genes are TRBV9 and TRBJ2-1, with a tentative D call TRBD2 (5 bases). There are 15 residues in the CDR3. CDR1 and CDR2 (germline): SGDLS, YYNGEE. With 0 bases removed from V and 6 bases from J, the gap between germline ends came to 13 bases. CDR3 loop: CASSVEGRAVNEQFF. The DNA for the CDR3 is TGTGCCAGCAGCGTAGAGGGTAGAGCGGTCAATGAGCAGTTCTTC.

In nucleotides, the CDR3 is TGTGCCAGCATAACCGGGACAAGCCCCAGGAGGGCGTATTTT. Its translation is CASITGTSPRRAYF. The rearrangement uses TRBV28 and TRBJ1-3; the D gene is possibly TRBD1 (6 bases). From germline, CDR1 is MDHEN and CDR2 SYDVKM. V shed 7 bases and J shed 16 bases, with 26 bases lying between them. This CDR3 region has 14 residues. The whole variable domain, remainder taken from reference TRBV28 and TRBJ1-3, is DVKVTQSSRYLVKRTGEKVFLECVQDMDHENMFWYRQDPGLGLRLIYFSYDVKMKEKGDIPEGYSVSREKKERFSLILESASTNQTSMYLCASITGTSPRRAYFGEGSWLTVV.

The chain joins TRBV20-1 to TRBJ2-1; D possibly corresponds to TRBD1 (5 bases). Trimming pared 8 bases from V and 7 bases from J, leaving 9 bases between. CDR1 is DFQATT and CDR2 is SNEGSKA in the germline V gene (reference sequence). This CDR3 has 10 residues. The CDR3 DNA follows: TGCAGTACGTCAGGGAATGAGCAGTTCTTC. Its translation: CSTSGNEQFF.

This clone was detected once. The genes are TRBV6-5 and TRBJ2-7, with 7 bases aligning to TRBD1. The V gene's germline CDR1 is MNHEY and CDR2 SVGAGI. The CDR3 covers 14 residues. Trimming cost V 6 bases and J 4 bases; bases outside gene matches: 9. CDR3 loop: CASRTWTGTYEQYF. The DNA for the CDR3 is TGTGCCAGCAGGACCTGGACAGGAACATACGAGCAGTACTTC.